This entry describes one T cell receptor beta chain. What it recognizes is unknown. PCR involved 60 Vbeta and 13 Jbeta primers. TCRdb's table, derived via immunoSEQ multiplex PCR, lists solely in-frame clones and lacks some. The sample carries some 150,000 clones, approximately 80% recorded once. There are 15 residues in the CDR3. Per the germline V gene, CDR1 is LNHDA and CDR2 is SQIVND (reference sequence). The ends were cut back, 4 bases at V and 4 bases at J, with 16 bases in the middle. These data are taken from a study of cytomegalovirus exposure and HLA in healthy donors. Findings and caveats of the study: While the bulk of TCR sequences proved rare, some public TCRs turned up in many donors.

The donors, nominally healthy at sampling, likely had unrecorded immune exposures. The chain joins TRBV19 to TRBJ1-2; a possible D gene is TRBD1 (6 bases). This clonotype originated in a woman aged 45-60 years in good health and CMV-seronegative. Sequenced: PBMCs. For the CDR3, the DNA is TGTGCCAGTAGTAGAAGGACAGACTCCAGCTATGGCTACACCTTC. Amino acid sequence: CASSRRTDSSYGYTF.